The source of this TCR beta chain is a study of early T cells in non-severe SARS-CoV-2 infection. This clonotype was counted at least ten times. TCRdb re-analysed the 5' RACE reads in MiXCR, keeping a single row per CDR3 protein. The sample lists fewer than 85,000 distinct CDR3 sequences, around 10% occurring once. Sequencing used whole blood. The clonotype was recovered from an adult who was a healthcare worker with PCR-confirmed SARS-CoV-2 infection or an uninfected control (not recorded which).

The CDR3 spells CASSQDLGGLVIDTQYF. The DNA for the CDR3 is TGTGCCAGCAGCCAAGATCTGGGGGGACTAGTCATTGATACGCAGTATTTT. V is TRBV14 and J is TRBJ2-3; 8 bases agree with TRBD2. This CDR3 spans 17 amino acids. The ends lost 0 bases at V and 6 bases at J; junction bases unmatched: 11. Germline V gene lookup returns CDR1 SGHDN and CDR2 FVKESK.